The clone carrying this T cell receptor (beta chain) was detected many times. The CDR3 loop spans 13 amino acids. From germline, CDR1 is SNHLY and CDR2 FYNNEI. The V end was cut by 7 bases, the J end by 5 bases, with 14 bases between. TCRdb reprocessed the 5' RACE reads with MiXCR, giving one entry per CDR3 protein. The sample has over 50,000 distinct CDR3 sequences, almost 9.5% seen once. This record belongs to a study of early T cells in non-severe SARS-CoV-2 infection. The V call is TRBV2, the J call TRBJ2-5; D gene unclear. Sequenced input: whole blood. The clonotype originates from an adult who was a healthcare worker with PCR-confirmed SARS-CoV-2 infection or an uninfected control (not recorded which). CDR3 sequence (DNA): TGTGCCAGCATCCAAGCCGAGCTGGAGACCCAGTACTTC. The encoded protein is CASIQAELETQYF.